This T cell receptor (beta chain) comes out of a study of blood T cells in healthy people across ages. Notes on the study in general: The fall in TCR beta diversity per million T cells was roughly linear with age. Both naive CD4+ cell counts and diversity were greater in long-lived donors than in aged donors.

Germline V CDR1 and CDR2: LNHDA, SQIVND (reference sequence). Trimming stripped 3 bases from V and 4 bases from J, with 10 bases between. This CDR3 comprises 15 residues. Drawing of peripheral blood yielded 8.5 to 10 milliliters from each donor. This clonotype was counted a few times. Its antigen is still unknown. PCR was performed a second time for roughly 6 to 12 cycles using a sample-barcoded 5' primer and a J-beta primer mix. Every sample produced at least 2.5 million CDR3-containing paired-end reads. TCRdb called the 5' RACE reads again in MiXCR, with one record for every CDR3 protein. The sample has about 720,000 distinct CDR3 sequences, 22% seen once.

The sequence was obtained from an older man in good health. What was sequenced was blood. The rearrangement uses TRBV19 and TRBJ2-6; unclear D gene. The CDR3 nucleotides are TGTGCCAGTAGTATCCGTCGTTCGGGGGCCAACGTCCTGACTTTC. It yields the protein CASSIRRSGANVLTF.